This T cell receptor beta chain was sequenced during a study of blood T cell repertoires in COVID-19 (TCRdb year 2020). In the study overall: Samples from collaborators originated in the United States, Italy and Spain and spanned both the acute and convalescent phases of COVID-19. The material from the prospective study consisted of cDNA or gDNA derived from T cells, B-cell-depleted T cells, or PBMCs. Subjects who had been exposed to COVID-19, were actively infected with it, or had recovered from it provided the deeply sampled blood TCRbeta repertoires that made up the dataset. The repertoires were made available in a free public database intended to serve as a resource for research on the immune response to SARS-CoV-2. The samples were drawn from two sources: the first 160 participants of the ongoing ImmuneRACE study, and about 1,300 subjects contributed by 6 global collaborators. A de-identified subject ID, COVID-19 status, age in years and sex were almost always included in the sample metadata. HLA class I and class II types, where available, came from metadata supplied by the sample provider rather than from assay-based typing. The research as a whole found: How much clinical and demographic metadata was included differed by source and by participant, and the metadata was provided uncurated.

TCRbeta CDR3 regions were amplified from genomic DNA using the immunoSEQ Assay, a bias-controlled multiplex PCR. The authors' pipeline ran thus. The number of nucleated cells in each sample was estimated from the amplification of reference gene primers within the assay. To quantify the absolute abundance of each unique TCRbeta CDR3 rearrangement, sequence reads were collapsed and filtered. For each sample, productive Simpson clonality was calculated as the square root of Simpson's diversity index across productive rearrangements. This immuneACCESS table, as held by TCRdb, lists in-frame sequences with V and J called but not all clones. Of the missing ones, under half trace to an unresolved V gene in checked studies; the others have no known cause. Clone size and the V and J calls come from that table; the DNA yielded D and trimming. In this sample the table shows about 74,000 clones, 70% to 90% of which occur a single time. The ten largest clonotypes hold roughly 24% of the sample.

This clone was counted ten times or more. Its antigen specificity is not known. The record has no base qualities; no much larger clone is one base away. CDR1 and CDR2, per the germline V gene (reference sequence), are LNHNV and YYDKDF. V and J lose 8 bases and 4 bases, and a span of 14 bases separates them. From its cysteine to its phenylalanine, the CDR3 spans 14 amino acids. Of the read, only the CDR3 DNA is kept; its 42 bases are in frame from base 1. Whole blood was collected in K2EDTA tubes by collaborating institutions according to the institutions' own protocols. For TCRbeta analysis, collaborators shipped samples as frozen whole blood, isolated PBMCs, or DNA extracted from either of those sample types.

The sequence joins TRBV15 to TRBJ2-2; no D segment can be confidently identified. This clonotype was sampled from a man aged 50-59 years with acute or convalescent COVID-19. The sequenced sample consisted of peripheral blood. For the CDR3, the sequence is CATFNDHGTGELFF. At the DNA level, the sequence is TGTGCCACCTTCAATGATCACGGCACCGGGGAGCTGTTTTTT.